This TCR beta chain came from a study of shared clonotypes between healthy human individuals. Concerning this clone: The junction departs from germline at one end; a sequencing error may be responsible.

The CDR3 is 13 amino acids. The table came from immunoSEQ multiplex PCR; TCRdb's copy has only in-frame clones and leaves some out. Among some 500,000 clones listed, 90% to 97% were seen once. The clonotype was recovered from a woman aged 25-40 years in good health. Sequencing was done on a sample of naive CD4+ T cells sorted from blood. This sample's subset: CD45RA+ positively selected. This chain links TRBV5-3 with TRBJ1-5, with a possible D match to TRBD1 (5 bases). TRBV5-3 is treated as an ORF (open reading frame) with a function not yet certain. DNA of the CDR3: TGTGCCAGCAGCTTTGGGACTAGTCAGCCCCAGCATTTT. This encodes CASSFGTSQPQHF.